The table lists the clone carrying this T cell receptor (beta chain) with a few counts. Antigen specificity is unknown. The CDR3 contains 14 residues. Trimming shortened V by 6 bases and J by 6 bases, and 15 bases separated the two germline ends. These data are taken from a study of T-cell memory formation after mild COVID-19. 5'RACE, which relied on constant-segment primers, yielded TCR alpha and TCR beta cDNA libraries carrying sample barcodes and UMIs. TCRdb re-analysed the 5' RACE reads in MiXCR, keeping a single row per CDR3 protein. The sample has fewer than 450,000 distinct CDR3 sequences, roughly a quarter seen once. Overall study results and limits: Shrinking CD4+ clones were chiefly CM and EM; CD8+ ones were chiefly EMRA. Clones contracting over day 15 to 85 were CD4/CD8 balanced, with later expanders leaning CD4+.

The J gene is TRBJ2-1, the V gene TRBV12-3 or TRBV12-4; D ambiguous. This receptor was taken from an adult woman who had mild COVID-19 (a few samples of this study predate the infection). Cell type and time point are not known. The material sequenced was PBMCs or a T cell subset sorted from them (not recorded which). The CDR3 DNA is TGTGCCAGCAGCCCCAGGATAGCCGGCAATGAGCAGTTCTTC. The encoded protein is CASSPRIAGNEQFF.